This TCR beta chain originates from a study of T cells in Graves' hyperthyroidism and ophthalmopathy. Findings of the study overall: Blood shared most expanded thyroid clonotypes above 0.001. The model made its ophthalmopathy prediction, and onset followed a median around six months later.

As to this clonotype: Its target is not known.

Amplification targeted TCR beta CDR3 regions from RNA transcripts. The TCR CDR3 first-round RT-PCR relied on the HTBI primer set. Each CDR3 protein is one row after TCRdb ran MiXCR on the multiplex PCR reads. This table holds roughly 510,000 distinct CDR3 sequences, roughly 45% found once. Reasons for excluding patients were uncontrolled infection, other autoimmune disease, pregnancy or lactation. On the basis of clinical symptoms, serum thyroxine and TRAb, thyroid ultrasound and orbital computed tomography, diagnoses were made. The germline V and J ends were trimmed by 2 bases and 2 bases, with 15 bases remaining between them. This CDR3 is 16 amino acids long. CDR1 SNHLY and CDR2 FYNNEI come from the germline V gene.

The chain recombines TRBV2 with TRBJ1-1; TRBD1 might be the D (6 bases). This TCR came from an adult woman with Graves' disease, either hyperthyroidism or ophthalmopathy (not recorded which). The sample consisted of peripheral blood or thyroid tissue (not recorded which). The CDR3 DNA sequence: TGTGCCAGCAGTGAAACAGGGAGCTCTGGAAACACTGAAGCTTTCTTT. Translation: CASSETGSSGNTEAFF. Drawing the rest from reference TRBV2 and TRBJ1-1, the complete variable domain is EPEVTQTPSHQVTQMGQEVILRCVPISNHLYFYWYRQILGQKVEFLVSFYNNEISEKSEIFDDQFSVERPDGSNFTLKIRSTKLEDSAMYFCASSETGSSGNTEAFFGQGTRLTVV.